By sample fraction, the clone carrying this T cell receptor beta chain is medium-sized. Its antigen is still unknown. This was a survey-level run. Here immunoSEQ multiplex PCR was the method, and the copy in TCRdb shows in-frame clones only, minus some. The table includes 37,000 or so clones, 83% detected once. The source of the sample is a study of pediatric ulcerative colitis. Looked up from germline, CDR1 is SGHTA and CDR2 is FQGNSA. The CDR3 extends over 16 amino acids. Germline trimming cut 3 bases from V and 4 bases from J; bases unmatched to any gene: 1. Study-level findings and limits: Blood-rectal clonal overlap within each person was significantly higher in ulcerative colitis patients than controls. All ulcerative colitis patients, but no controls, carried a couple of rectal clonotypes. A couple of patients had blood samples with substantially reduced template counts.

The specimen was blood. The origin of this receptor is a girl under 18 with moderate ulcerative colitis. This chain links TRBV7-2 with TRBJ2-1, with 15 bases that match TRBD2. CDR3 sequence reads: CASSFGTSGGYNEQFF. In DNA, the CDR3 is TGTGCCAGCAGCTTCGGGACTAGCGGGGGGTACAATGAGCAGTTCTTC.